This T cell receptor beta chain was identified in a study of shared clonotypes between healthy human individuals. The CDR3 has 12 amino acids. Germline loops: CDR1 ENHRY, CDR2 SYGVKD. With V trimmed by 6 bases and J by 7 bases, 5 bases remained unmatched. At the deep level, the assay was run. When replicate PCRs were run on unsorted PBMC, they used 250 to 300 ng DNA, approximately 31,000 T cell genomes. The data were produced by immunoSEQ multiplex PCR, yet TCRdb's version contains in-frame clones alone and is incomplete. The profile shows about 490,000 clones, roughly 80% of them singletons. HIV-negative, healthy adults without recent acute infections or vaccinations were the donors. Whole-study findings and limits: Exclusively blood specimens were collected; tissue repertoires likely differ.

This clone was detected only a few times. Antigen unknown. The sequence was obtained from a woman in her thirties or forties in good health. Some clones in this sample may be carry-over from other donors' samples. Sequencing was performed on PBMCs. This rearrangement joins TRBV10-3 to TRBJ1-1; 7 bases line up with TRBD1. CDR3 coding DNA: TGTGCCATCAGAGACAGGGTGGATGAAGCTTTCTTT. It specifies CAIRDRVDEAFF.